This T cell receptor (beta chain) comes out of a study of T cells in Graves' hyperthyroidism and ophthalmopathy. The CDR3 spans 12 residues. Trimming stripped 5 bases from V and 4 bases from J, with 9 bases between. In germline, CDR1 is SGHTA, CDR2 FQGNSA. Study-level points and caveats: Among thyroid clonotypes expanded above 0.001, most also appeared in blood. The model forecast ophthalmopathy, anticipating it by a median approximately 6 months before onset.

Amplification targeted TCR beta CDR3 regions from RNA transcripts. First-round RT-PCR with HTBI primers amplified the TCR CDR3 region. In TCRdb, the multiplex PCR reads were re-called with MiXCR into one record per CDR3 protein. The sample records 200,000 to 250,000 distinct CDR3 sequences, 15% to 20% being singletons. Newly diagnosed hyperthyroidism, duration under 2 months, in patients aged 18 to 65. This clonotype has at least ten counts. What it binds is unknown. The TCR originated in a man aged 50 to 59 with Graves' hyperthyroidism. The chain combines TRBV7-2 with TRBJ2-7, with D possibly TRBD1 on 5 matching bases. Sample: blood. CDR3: CASSNQGYEQYF. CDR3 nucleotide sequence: TGTGCCAGCAGCAATCAGGGTTACGAGCAGTACTTC.